These 26 T cell receptor beta chains were all obtained from the same sample, sequenced in a study of sequential checkpoint blockade in melanoma. Noted treatment: randomized to nivolumab then ipilimumab (arm A) or the reverse (arm B). Sequencing was performed with immunoSEQ multiplex PCR; in TCRdb, only in-frame clones are kept and a portion is missing. In the table there are tens of thousands of clones, around 73% of which are singletons. The material was CD8+ T cells sorted from blood (inferred from file names), obtained from a patient given nivolumab and ipilimumab in sequence. These receptors were taken from a human donor with melanoma.

The rearrangement links TRBV27 to TRBJ2-3, with TRBD2 as a possible D gene (6 bases). Germline V gene lookup returns CDR1 MNHEY and CDR2 SMNVEV (reference sequence). This CDR3 region has 16 residues. V lost 3 bases and J lost 5, with 18 bases in between. CDR3 sequence (DNA): TGTGCCAGCAGTTTCGCCCCCCCCGAGGAGGGAGATACGCAGTATTTT. It yields the protein CASSFAPPEEGDTQYF.

The rearrangement joins TRBV13 to TRBJ1-1; 7 bases match TRBD1. CDR1 PRHDT and CDR2 FYEKMQ come from the germline V gene (reference sequence). The V and J ends lost 4 bases and 5 bases, in that order; junction bases with no gene match: 4. The CDR3 is 13 residues long. The CDR3 region is CASSYRGGTEAFF. Written as DNA, the CDR3 is TGTGCCAGCAGCTACAGGGGTGGGACTGAAGCTTTCTTT.

The genes are TRBV4-3 and TRBJ2-3, with 10 positions matching TRBD1. CDR1 and CDR2 (germline): LGHNA, YSLEER. CDR3 length: 15 amino acids. Trimming took 6 bases from V and 2 from J; bases not matched to a gene: 5. The CDR3, as DNA: TGCGCCAGCAGAGAGGGGACAGGGGTCACAGATACGCAGTATTTT. Its protein product is CASREGTGVTDTQYF.

This rearrangement joins TRBV6-5 to TRBJ2-5, with D tentatively TRBD2 (6 bases). CDR3 length: 13 amino acids. The V gene's germline CDR1 is MNHEY and CDR2 SVGAGI. The V gene lost 4 bases and the J gene lost 1 base, with 7 bases spanning the gap. This CDR3 reads CASSLGGQETQYF. The CDR3 region has the DNA TGTGCCAGCAGTTTGGGGGGCCAAGAGACCCAGTACTTC.

This rearrangement joins TRBV4-1 to TRBJ2-5, with TRBD1 matching 9 bases. The CDR3 covers 17 residues. CDR1 MGHRA and CDR2 YSYEKL come from the germline V gene. Trimming removed 3 bases from V and 1 base from J; junction bases left unmatched: 9. CDR3 sequence: CASSHPRTGAPQETQYF. CDR3 in DNA: TGCGCCAGCAGCCATCCCCGGACAGGGGCCCCCCAAGAGACCCAGTACTTC.

The chain uses TRBV7-3 and TRBJ2-7; 8 bases are a match to TRBD1. The CDR3 loop spans 16 amino acids. V trimming: 0 bases; J trimming: 2 bases; junction bases outside the gene matches: 6. Germline V lookup: CDR1 SGHTA, CDR2 FQGTGA. The CDR3: CASSLTRGTGPYEQYF. The CDR3, as DNA: TGTGCCAGCAGCTTAACCCGTGGGACAGGACCCTACGAGCAGTACTTC. Looking up the rest from reference TRBV7-3 and TRBJ2-7 gives the full variable domain: GAGVSQTPSNKVTEKGKYVELRCDPISGHTALYWYRQSLGQGPEFLIYFQGTGAADDSGLPNDRFFAVRPEGSVSTLKIQRTERGDSAVYLCASSLTRGTGPYEQYFGPGTRLTVT.

This clone was detected only a few times. CDR3 region: CASEQGTNTEAFF. In nucleotides, the CDR3 is TGTGCCAGTGAACAGGGTACGAACACTGAAGCTTTCTTT. The genes are TRBV19 and TRBJ1-1; perhaps TRBD1 as D (6 bases). Germline V gene data show CDR1 as LNHDA and CDR2 as SQIVND (reference sequence). The length of the CDR3 is 13 residues. Trimming took off 8 bases at V and 1 base at J, with 11 bases between the two ends.

The gene calls are TRBV6-1 and TRBJ2-7, with D uncertain. The germline V gene encodes CDR1 MNHNS and CDR2 SASEGT. Trimming cost V 7 bases and J 2 bases, with 6 bases left between them. This CDR3 contains 11 residues. The CDR3 DNA follows: TGTGCCAGCACAGAAACCTACGAGCAGTACTTC. Translation: CASTETYEQYF.

The chain carries TRBV28 and TRBJ2-7, with TRBD2 as a possible D gene (5 bases). CDR3 length: 14 residues. Germline lookup yields CDR1 MDHEN and CDR2 SYDVKM. V lost 2 bases and J lost 3, with 11 bases in between. CDR3 nucleotides: TGTGCCAGCAGTTTAGGGCAGCGGAGCTACGAGCAGTACTTC. Translating it yields CASSLGQRSYEQYF.

The rearrangement uses TRBV7-9 and TRBJ1-1, with TRBD1 matching 8 bases. The CDR3 loop spans 15 amino acids. J lost 4 bases, V lost 4 bases, and 8 bases had no gene match. Per the germline V gene, CDR1 is SEHNR and CDR2 is FQNEAQ (reference sequence). The CDR3 region is CASSSGTGGVTEAFF. The CDR3 DNA sequence: TGTGCCAGCAGCTCGGGGACAGGCGGGGTCACTGAAGCTTTCTTT.

This clone was recorded a few times. The chain combines TRBV13 with TRBJ1-2; 7 nucleotides agree with TRBD1. The CDR3 extends over 15 amino acids. Losses at the gene ends were 5 bases for V and 3 bases for J; bases not matched to a gene: 9. CDR1 PRHDT and CDR2 FYEKMQ come from the germline V gene (reference sequence). The CDR3 here is CASSPRQGLDYGYTF. The CDR3 DNA follows: TGTGCCAGCAGCCCGCGACAGGGTCTAGACTATGGCTACACCTTC.

This clone was counted between two and nine times. V is TRBV19 and J is TRBJ2-3, with 8 bases that match TRBD2. Per the germline V gene, CDR1 is LNHDA and CDR2 is SQIVND (reference sequence). This CDR3 comprises 15 residues. Germline trimming cut 5 bases from V and 4 bases from J; bases unmatched to any gene: 8. The CDR3 protein is CASSAAGGAADTQYF. CDR3 nucleotide sequence: TGTGCCAGTAGTGCGGCGGGGGGCGCGGCAGATACGCAGTATTTT.

J is TRBJ1-1 and V is TRBV6-5; weak D call: TRBD1 (6 bases). V shed 6 bases and J shed 1 base, with 9 bases lying between them. The CDR3 length is 13 residues. Germline V gene sequence: CDR1 MNHEY, CDR2 SVGAGI. The CDR3 bases are TGTGCCAGCAGGTCACAGGGGAACACTGAAGCTTTCTTT. Its translation is CASRSQGNTEAFF.

This clone was seen a few times. The chain joins TRBV9 to TRBJ2-2; 7 bases align to TRBD1. This CDR3 is built from 16 residues. The germline V gene encodes CDR1 SGDLS and CDR2 YYNGEE. J lost 1 base, V lost 4 bases, and 7 bases had no gene match. The CDR3 region is CASSLPRTGNTGELFF. DNA for the CDR3: TGTGCCAGCAGCCTCCCACGGACAGGGAACACCGGGGAGCTGTTTTTT.

V and J are TRBV9 and TRBJ2-1; 9 positions agree with TRBD1. The CDR3 contains 15 residues. Trimming took 6 bases from V and 7 from J; bases not matched to a gene: 11. CDR1 is SGDLS, CDR2 YYNGEE, per germline. For the CDR3, the DNA is TGTGCCAGCACCCCCCCGGGACAGGGCTTGAATGAGCAGTTCTTC. Translated: CASTPPGQGLNEQFF.

J is TRBJ1-2 and V is TRBV27; 7 positions agree with TRBD1. This CDR3 is built from 16 residues. Germline V gene sequence: CDR1 MNHEY, CDR2 SMNVEV (reference sequence). With V trimmed by 6 bases and J by 3 bases, 13 bases remained unmatched. The CDR3 reads CASSYLFGQVYYGYTF. CDR3 nucleotide sequence: TGTGCCAGCAGCTATCTCTTTGGACAGGTTTACTATGGCTACACCTTC.

The V call is TRBV5-5, the J call TRBJ1-5; D not certain. Germline V gives CDR1 SGHKS, CDR2 YYEKEE (reference sequence). The V and J ends lost 4 bases and 4 bases respectively, with 6 bases between them. The length of the CDR3 is 12 residues. DNA for the CDR3: TGTGCCAGCAGCGCGGGAAATCAGCCCCAGCATTTT. Translated, it gives CASSAGNQPQHF.

The genes are TRBV7-2 and TRBJ1-6; no reliable D call. Trimming shortened V by 6 bases and J by 7 bases, and 16 bases separated the two germline ends. The CDR3 spans 15 residues. CDR1 SGHTA and CDR2 FQGNSA come from the germline V gene. CDR3 protein: CASSSGRSSNSPLHF. The DNA for the CDR3 is TGTGCCAGCAGTTCGGGAAGGAGTTCCAATTCACCCCTCCACTTT.

The rearrangement links TRBV6-1 to TRBJ2-7; D might be TRBD2 (6 bases). Germline V gene data show CDR1 as MNHNS and CDR2 as SASEGT. V lost 7 bases, J lost 3 bases, and 13 bases lay in between. The CDR3 consists of 13 residues. The CDR3 sequence is CASTRISGYEQYF. The CDR3 region has the DNA TGTGCCAGCACGAGGATTAGCGGCTACGAGCAGTACTTC.

The V gene is TRBV2, the J gene TRBJ2-5, with D unclear. Germline lookup yields CDR1 SNHLY and CDR2 FYNNEI. This CDR3 comprises 15 residues. V was shortened by 2 bases and J by 2 bases, with 12 bases between the two germline ends. The CDR3 DNA reads TGTGCCAGCAGTGAATCCTGGCGGCCACAAGAGACCCAGTACTTC. It translates to CASSESWRPQETQYF. The entire variable domain, with the rest obtained from reference TRBV2 and TRBJ2-5, is as follows: EPEVTQTPSHQVTQMGQEVILRCVPISNHLYFYWYRQILGQKVEFLVSFYNNEISEKSEIFDDQFSVERPDGSNFTLKIRSTKLEDSAMYFCASSESWRPQETQYFGPGTRLLVL.

The chain is built from TRBV9 and TRBJ2-7, with a possible D match to TRBD1 (6 bases). Per germline, CDR1 SGDLS and CDR2 YYNGEE. The CDR3 length is 13 residues. V was pared by 5 bases and J by 2 bases, with 11 bases between. The CDR3 nucleotides are TGTGCCAGCAGTGGGGGCAGCGCCTACGAGCAGTACTTC. This translates into CASSGGSAYEQYF.

The rearrangement joins TRBV4-3 to TRBJ2-5; 7 bases are a match to TRBD1. The DNA end favors TRBJ2-7, so the J call may be wrong. CDR1 and CDR2 (germline): LGHNA, YSLEER. This CDR3 spans 18 amino acids. The chain's CDR3 is CASSQAASGTAISYEQYF. The CDR3 DNA reads as TGCGCCAGCAGCCAAGCAGCCTCCGGGACAGCAATCTCCTACGAGCAGTACTTC.

This clone was observed a single time. The rearrangement uses TRBV7-2 and TRBJ2-7; tentative D call: TRBD2 (5 bases). The CDR3 extends over 15 amino acids. Trimming took 2 bases from V and 0 from J, leaving 11 bases between them. CDR1 and CDR2 (germline): SGHTA, FQGNSA. The CDR3 coding sequence is TGTGCCAGCAGCTTAAAAGGACTCAGCTCCTACGAGCAGTACTTC. Amino acid sequence: CASSLKGLSSYEQYF.

The rearrangement joins TRBV7-9 to TRBJ2-6, with D possibly matching TRBD1 (5 bases). Deletions cut 3 bases from V and 0 bases from J, with 12 bases between. The CDR3 is made up of 17 amino acids. Germline V gene data show CDR1 as SEHNR and CDR2 as FQNEAQ (reference sequence). The CDR3 loop is CASSFISRDSGANVLTF. In DNA, the CDR3 is TGTGCCAGCAGCTTTATATCCAGGGACTCTGGGGCCAACGTCCTGACTTTC.

The chain carries TRBV7-8 and TRBJ2-7; TRBD1 matches 12 bases. J was trimmed by 6 bases and V by 5 bases; bases with no gene match: 5. CDR1 is SGHVS, CDR2 FQNEAQ, per germline. The CDR3 has 14 amino acids. The chain's CDR3 is CASSPGQGASEQYF. The CDR3 DNA follows: TGTGCCAGCAGCCCGGGACAGGGGGCGTCCGAGCAGTACTTC.

This clone was counted only a few times. Other DNA sequences in this specimen translate into the identical CDR3. The gene calls are TRBV6-6 and TRBJ1-1; D unclear. Trimming removed 7 bases from V and 2 bases from J, with 5 bases in between. Germline V CDR1 and CDR2: MNHNY, SVGAGI (reference sequence). CDR3 length equals 11 residues. The CDR3 loop is CASTPNTEAFF. The CDR3 nucleotides read TGTGCCAGCACCCCAAACACTGAAGCTTTCTTT.